This is a list of T cell receptor beta chains from one sample in a study of PD-1 blockade in classical Hodgkin lymphoma. The table came from immunoSEQ multiplex PCR; TCRdb's copy has only in-frame clones and leaves some out. The sample lists tens of thousands of clones, roughly 90% occurring once. The specimen was peripheral blood mononuclear cells (PBMCs), collected at baseline. These TCRs come from a human donor with classical Hodgkin lymphoma. CDR3s include the opening cysteine and the closing phenylalanine or tryptophan.

>TRBV4-1
CASSPNTGERHEKLFF
>TRBV7-2
CASSFKTSVLSYNEQFF
>TRBV18
CASSPWTGGTNEQFF
>TRBV11-1
CASSLAGDRAKANTGELFF
>TRBV28
CASSLRGKRYGYTF
>TRBV2
CASSEAQVGSTEAFF
>TRBV30
CAWSVRAGGREKLFF
>TRBV29-1
CSGTGPWGGEQYF
>TRBV5-4
CASSFMQAGGSYEQYF
>TRBV23-1
CASSPGQGWTDTQYF
>TRBV19
CASSIVGGEQYF
>TRBV19
CASSMGRGDGYTF
>TRBV6-6
CASSLGDRAIKGYTF
>TRBV11-2
CASSFQTLAVLNF
>TRBV7-2
CASSLNRVRASSGNTIYF
>TRBV19
CASSMGTERNYGYTF
>TRBV2
CASSDPREPGETQYF
>TRBV5-1
CASSLVASGSTTGELFF